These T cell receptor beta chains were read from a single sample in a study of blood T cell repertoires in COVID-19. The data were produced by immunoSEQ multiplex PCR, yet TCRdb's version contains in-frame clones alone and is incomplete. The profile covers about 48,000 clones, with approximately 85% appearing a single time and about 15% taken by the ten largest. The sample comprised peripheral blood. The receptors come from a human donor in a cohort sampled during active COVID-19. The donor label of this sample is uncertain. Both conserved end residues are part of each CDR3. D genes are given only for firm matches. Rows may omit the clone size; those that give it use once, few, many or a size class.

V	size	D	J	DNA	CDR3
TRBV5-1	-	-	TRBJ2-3	TGCGCCAGCAGCTTGTTGGGCCCCGGCTCCCGCACAGATACGCAGTATTTT	CASSLLGPGSRTDTQYF
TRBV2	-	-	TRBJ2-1	TGTGCCAGCAGCGGTGGCGGGGCCTACAATGAGCAGTTCTTC	CASSGGGAYNEQFF
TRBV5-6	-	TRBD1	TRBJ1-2	TGTGCCAGCAGCGAGGACAGGACCCATCGTATGTATGGCTACACCTTC	CASSEDRTHRMYGYTF
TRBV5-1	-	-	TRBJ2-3	TGCGCCAGCAGCTCGCTACGGGGGTCCCGCACAGATACGCAGTATTTT	CASSSLRGSRTDTQYF
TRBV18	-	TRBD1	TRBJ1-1	TGTGCCAGCTCACCGGGACAGGTGGGGATGAACACTGAAGCTTTCTTT	CASSPGQVGMNTEAFF
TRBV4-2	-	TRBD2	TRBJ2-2	TGTGCCAGCAGCAAACGACTAGCGGGGGGTGGTGGCGGGGAGCTGTTTTTT	CASSKRLAGGGGGELFF
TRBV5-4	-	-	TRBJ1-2	TGTGCCAGCAGCAGCCTCAGGGATAACTATGGCTACACCTTC	CASSSLRDNYGYTF
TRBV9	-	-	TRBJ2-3	TGTGCCAGCAGCGTAGCGGGGGTGCGCACAGATACGCAGTATTTT	CASSVAGVRTDTQYF
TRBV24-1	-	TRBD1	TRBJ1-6	TGTGCCACCAGTGATTCGGACAGGGGGGCCTTCGAGGGGTCACCCCTCCACTTT	CATSDSDRGAFEGSPLHF
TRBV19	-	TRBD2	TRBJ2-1	TGTGCCAGTAGTATCGGGGGGGGCCGGGGAAATGAGCAGTTCTTC	CASSIGGGRGNEQFF
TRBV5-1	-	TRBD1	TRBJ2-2	TGCGCCAGCAGCTTGCGACAGGGTAGCACCGGGGAGCTGTTTTTT	CASSLRQGSTGELFF
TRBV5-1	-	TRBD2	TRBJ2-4	TGCGCCAGCAGCTTGGGGCTAGCGGGCACGAGGGCCAAAAACATTCAGTACTTC	CASSLGLAGTRAKNIQYF
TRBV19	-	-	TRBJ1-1	TGTGCCAGTAGTATGCGGGAGAACACTGAAGCTTTCTTT	CASSMRENTEAFF
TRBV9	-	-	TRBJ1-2	TGTGCCAGCAGCGTAGATCAGGGGTGGGGCTACACCTTC	CASSVDQGWGYTF
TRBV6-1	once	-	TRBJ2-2	TGTGCCAGCAGTGAAACGGGGAACACCGGGGAGCTGTTTTTT	CASSETGNTGELFF